These T cell receptor beta chains were read from a single sample in a study of early T cells in non-severe SARS-CoV-2 infection. TCRdb processed the 5' RACE reads anew with MiXCR; each CDR3 protein has one entry. This table holds about 77,000 distinct CDR3 sequences, roughly a sixth found once. The sample consisted of whole blood. The receptors were sampled from an adult who was a healthcare worker with PCR-confirmed SARS-CoV-2 infection or an uninfected control (not recorded which). Each CDR3 is given with its conserved first and last residue. The D gene is left open where the match is weak. The size field is filled for only some rows; it gives once, few, many or a size class.

CASSQEGLAGADTQYF	TGTGCCAGCAGCCAAGAGGGACTAGCGGGAGCAGATACGCAGTATTTT	TRBV4-2	TRBD2	few	TRBJ2-3
CSASSSGQETQYF	TGCAGTGCTTCCTCTTCGGGCCAAGAGACCCAGTACTTC	TRBV20-1	.	.	TRBJ2-5
CAWSVGQGTLGEKLFF	TGTGCCTGGAGTGTGGGACAGGGAACATTGGGGGAAAAACTGTTTTTT	TRBV30	TRBD1	few	TRBJ1-4
CASSRDASTDTQYF	TGTGCCAGCAGCCGAGATGCTAGCACAGATACGCAGTATTTT	TRBV7-8	.	few	TRBJ2-3
CASSRLVETQYF	TGTGCCAGCAGTCGCTTAGTAGAGACCCAGTACTTC	TRBV7-8	.	few	TRBJ2-5
CASSSTEVAFTGTDTQYF	TGTGCCAGCAGTTCCACCGAGGTGGCGTTCACGGGTACAGATACGCAGTATTTT	TRBV6-6	.	.	TRBJ2-3
CSVWSGNEKLFF	TGCAGCGTGTGGTCGGGTAATGAAAAACTGTTTTTT	TRBV29-1	.	few	TRBJ1-4
CASSWATMNTGELFF	TGTGCCAGCAGTTGGGCCACTATGAACACCGGGGAGCTGTTTTTT	TRBV28	.	.	TRBJ2-2
CASSRENSNQPQHF	TGTGCCAGCAGCCGAGAAAATAGCAATCAGCCCCAGCATTTT	TRBV11-2	.	few	TRBJ1-5
CSVEDISGRTDTQYF	TGCAGCGTTGAAGATATAAGCGGACGCACAGATACGCAGTATTTT	TRBV29-1	.	once	TRBJ2-3
CASSLIPRGADTGELFF	TGTGCCAGCAGCTTAATCCCCCGGGGGGCAGACACCGGGGAGCTGTTTTTT	TRBV7-6	.	medium-sized	TRBJ2-2
CASSLATGAAEAFF	TGTGCCAGCAGCTTAGCCACAGGGGCGGCTGAAGCTTTCTTT	TRBV7-9	TRBD1	few	TRBJ1-1
CATSGTAGKTGELFF	TGTGCCACCAGTGGCACCGCAGGGAAGACCGGGGAGCTGTTTTTT	TRBV24-1	.	.	TRBJ2-2
CASSREVYEQYF	TGTGCCAGCTCCCGGGAGGTGTACGAGCAGTACTTC	TRBV18	TRBD2	few	TRBJ2-7
CASSPMAGNTIYF	TGTGCCAGCAGCCCTATGGCGGGAAACACCATATATTTT	TRBV7-8	.	.	TRBJ1-3
CASSLGGAGALGTGELFF	TGTGCCAGCAGCTTAGGCGGAGCGGGAGCTCTGGGCACCGGGGAGCTGTTTTTT	TRBV13	TRBD2	few	TRBJ2-2
CASSPVAGNYNEQFF	TGTGCCAGCAGCCCGGTGGCGGGAAACTACAATGAGCAGTTCTTC	TRBV11-2	.	many	TRBJ2-1
CASSQVGREETQYF	TGTGCCAGCAGCCAAGTGGGAAGGGAGGAGACCCAGTACTTC	TRBV4-2	.	.	TRBJ2-5
CSASRDRRGNQPQHF	TGCAGTGCTAGCAGGGACCGCAGGGGCAATCAGCCCCAGCATTTT	TRBV20-1	.	few	TRBJ1-5
CASSPRASGNNEQFF	TGCGCCAGCAGCCCCAGGGCTTCGGGGAACAATGAGCAGTTCTTC	TRBV5-1	.	.	TRBJ2-1
CASSYSGLGQPQHF	TGCGCCAGCAGCTATTCGGGGTTAGGACAGCCCCAGCATTTT	TRBV5-1	.	.	TRBJ1-5
CASSETANYGYTF	TGTGCCAGCAGTGAAACAGCTAACTATGGCTACACCTTC	TRBV6-1	.	few	TRBJ1-2
CSAAGGNTEAFF	TGCAGTGCCGCGGGGGGTAACACTGAAGCTTTCTTT	TRBV20-1	.	.	TRBJ1-1
CASSLTDTDTQYF	TGTGCCAGCAGCTTAACCGACACAGATACGCAGTATTTT	TRBV7-8	.	.	TRBJ2-3
CASSTRTGTGEQYF	TGTGCCAGCAGCACTCGGACAGGGACGGGCGAGCAGTACTTC	TRBV28	TRBD1	.	TRBJ2-7
CAISESIPGQGVYEQYF	TGTGCCATCAGTGAGTCAATCCCGGGACAGGGTGTTTACGAGCAGTACTTC	TRBV10-3	TRBD1	few	TRBJ2-7
CSAGTGGYNQPQHF	TGCAGCGCCGGGACAGGGGGCTACAATCAGCCCCAGCATTTT	TRBV29-1	TRBD1	.	TRBJ1-5
CASREGSYNSPLHF	TGCGCCAGCAGGGAGGGGTCCTATAATTCACCCCTCCACTTT	TRBV5-1	.	.	TRBJ1-6
CSGEGGTDTQYF	TGCAGCGGGGAAGGGGGCACAGATACGCAGTATTTT	TRBV29-1	.	.	TRBJ2-3
CASSMGASGELFF	TGTGCCAGTAGTATGGGGGCATCCGGGGAGCTGTTTTTT	TRBV19	.	few	TRBJ2-2
CASSFSVGTEVFF	TGTGCCAGCAGCTTTAGCGTTGGGACTGAAGTTTTCTTT	TRBV5-4	.	.	TRBJ1-1
CASKWDRGETEAFF	TGTGCCAGCAAGTGGGACAGGGGAGAAACTGAAGCTTTCTTT	TRBV12-3/TRBV12-4	TRBD1	few	TRBJ1-1
CSALREIFYEQYF	TGCAGTGCGCTGAGGGAGATTTTCTACGAGCAGTACTTC	TRBV20-1	.	.	TRBJ2-7
CASSIDGGSIYGYTF	TGTGCCAGCAGTATAGACGGCGGGAGTATCTATGGCTACACCTTC	TRBV12-3/TRBV12-4	.	.	TRBJ1-2
CASSPGTAGANVLTF	TGTGCCAGCTCACCCGGGACAGCTGGGGCCAACGTCCTGACTTTC	TRBV18	TRBD1	.	TRBJ2-6
CASSQEMVSGELFF	TGTGCCAGCAGCCAAGAAATGGTGTCCGGGGAGCTGTTTTTT	TRBV3-1	.	few	TRBJ2-2
CASSFSAYGYTF	TGTGCCAGCAGTTTTTCAGCCTATGGCTACACCTTC	TRBV28	.	few	TRBJ1-2
CASRLAGFGGGNEQFF	TGTGCCAGTAGACTAGCGGGTTTTGGGGGTGGCAATGAGCAGTTCTTC	TRBV19	TRBD2	.	TRBJ2-1
CATSRGRHSGNTIYF	TGTGCCACCAGCAGAGGCAGGCACTCTGGAAACACCATATATTTT	TRBV15	.	.	TRBJ1-3
CASSPTGYSEAFF	TGTGCCAGCAGCCCAACAGGGTACTCTGAAGCTTTCTTT	TRBV11-2	.	many	TRBJ1-1
CSARKGNQPQHF	TGCAGTGCTAGAAAGGGCAATCAGCCCCAGCATTTT	TRBV20-1	.	many	TRBJ1-5
CSARVGAFSSYEQYF	TGCAGTGCTAGAGTGGGGGCGTTTAGCTCCTACGAGCAGTACTTC	TRBV20-1	.	.	TRBJ2-7
CASTNSRSFDEQFF	TGTGCCAGCACCAACTCCCGAAGTTTCGATGAGCAGTTCTTC	TRBV6-5	.	.	TRBJ2-1
CASSQVDTQYF	TGTGCCAGCAGCCAAGTAGATACGCAGTATTTT	TRBV14	.	.	TRBJ2-3
CASSSTRLDSGGTQYF	TGTGCCAGCAGCTCGACCCGTCTGGACAGCGGGGGAACCCAGTACTTC	TRBV7-9	TRBD2	.	TRBJ2-5
CATSGAPGTRNEQFF	TGTGCCACCAGCGGGGCTCCCGGGACTAGGAATGAGCAGTTCTTC	TRBV15	TRBD2	few	TRBJ2-1
CASTAGGRGELFF	TGTGCCAGCACCGCGGGGGGTCGCGGGGAGCTGTTTTTT	TRBV12-3/TRBV12-4	TRBD2	.	TRBJ2-2
CAISESGTGVGAKNIQYF	TGTGCCATCAGTGAGTCCGGGACAGGGGTTGGAGCCAAAAACATTCAGTACTTC	TRBV10-3	TRBD1	few	TRBJ2-4
CSARVASGGTDNEQFF	TGCAGTGCTAGAGTCGCTAGCGGGGGTACCGACAATGAGCAGTTCTTC	TRBV20-1	TRBD2	.	TRBJ2-1
CASSPSRTGANTEAFF	TGTGCCAGCAGCCCTTCAAGGACAGGGGCAAACACTGAAGCTTTCTTT	TRBV27	TRBD1	few	TRBJ1-1
CASSLGRDKNTGELFF	TGCGCCAGCAGCCTTGGTAGGGACAAGAACACCGGGGAGCTGTTTTTT	TRBV4-1	.	.	TRBJ2-2
CASSPGTPYEQYF	TGTGCCAGCAGTCCCGGGACACCCTACGAGCAGTACTTC	TRBV6-6	.	.	TRBJ2-7